This TCR beta chain is from a study of blood T cell repertoires in COVID-19. Study context: Spain, Italy and the United States supplied samples that represented acute and convalescent COVID-19. Sources were T cells, B-cell-depleted T cells, or PBMCs; the material itself was cDNA or gDNA.

Original processing notes: Amplified reference gene primers provided the basis for estimating nucleated cell counts. The assay was immunoSEQ multiplex PCR, and TCRdb's table has in-frame clones only and misses some. The DNA was the basis for D and trimming; V, J and clone size are from that table. The table includes tens of thousands of clones, 89% detected once. This CDR3 spans 14 amino acids. Per germline, CDR1 LNHDA and CDR2 SQIVND (reference sequence). V gave up 5 bases and J gave up 3 bases, with 13 bases separating them. The sequence was collected from a man aged 55-75 years with acute or convalescent COVID-19. The chain recombines TRBV19 with TRBJ1-1; the D gene is possibly TRBD1 (6 bases). The sample consisted of peripheral blood. The CDR3 DNA is TGTGCCAGTAGTTTCAGGGGTGTGGACACTGAAGCTTTCTTT. This gives the protein CASSFRGVDTEAFF.